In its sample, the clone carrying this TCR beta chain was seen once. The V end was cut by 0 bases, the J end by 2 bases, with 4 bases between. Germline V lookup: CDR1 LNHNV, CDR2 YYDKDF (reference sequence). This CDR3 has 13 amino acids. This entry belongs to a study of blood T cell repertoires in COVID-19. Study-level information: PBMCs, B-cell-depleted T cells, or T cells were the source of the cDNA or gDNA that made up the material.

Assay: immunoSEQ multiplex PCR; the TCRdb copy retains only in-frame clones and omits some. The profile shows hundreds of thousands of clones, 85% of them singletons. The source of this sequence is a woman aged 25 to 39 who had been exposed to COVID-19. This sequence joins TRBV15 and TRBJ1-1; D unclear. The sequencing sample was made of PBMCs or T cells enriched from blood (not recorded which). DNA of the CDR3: TGTGCCACCAGCAGAGATAAAAACACTGAAGCTTTCTTT. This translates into CATSRDKNTEAFF. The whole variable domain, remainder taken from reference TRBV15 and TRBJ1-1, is DAMVIQNPRYQVTQFGKPVTLSCSQTLNHNVMYWYQQKSSQAPKLLFHYYDKDFNNEADTPDNFQSRRPNTSFCFLDIRSPGLGDTAMYLCATSRDKNTEAFFGQGTRLTVV.